A selection of T cell receptor beta chains follows, all from one sample in a study of early T cells in non-severe SARS-CoV-2 infection. Using its own MiXCR run on the 5' RACE reads, TCRdb lists one record per CDR3 protein. The repertoire has tens of thousands of distinct CDR3 sequences, just under 15% of them found once; the top ten carry 5.5%. Material for sequencing was whole blood. The receptors stem from an adult who was a healthcare worker with PCR-confirmed SARS-CoV-2 infection or an uninfected control (not recorded which). The CDR3 runs from the conserved cysteine through the conserved F or W. A D gene is named only where the DNA matches it firmly. Only part of the rows carry a size: once, few, many, or a class if the clone is expanded.

cdr3_aa	cdr3_nt	v_call	d_call	j_call	clone_size
CASSLTWRSRVGTPLYF	TGTGCCAGCAGCTTAACATGGAGGTCGCGGGTCGGGACTCCGCTATATTTT	TRBV7-3	-	TRBJ2-3	-
CASSYGRNLGPGYEQYF	TGTGCCAGCAGTTACGGCCGGAACCTGGGGCCTGGCTACGAGCAGTACTTC	TRBV6-6	-	TRBJ2-7	-
CATSDLVSSGDYNEQFF	TGTGCCACCAGTGATTTGGTCTCTAGCGGGGATTACAATGAGCAGTTCTTC	TRBV24-1	TRBD2	TRBJ2-1	many
CASSESGKYF	TGTGCCAGCAGCGAAAGCGGAAAGTACTTC	TRBV6-1	-	TRBJ2-7	-
CASRPITSGSFHEQFF	TGTGCCAGCAGACCAATAACTAGCGGGAGCTTCCATGAGCAGTTCTTC	TRBV28	TRBD2	TRBJ2-1	few
CASSMLDGEKAFF	TGTGCCAGCAGCATGCTCGATGGGGAGAAAGCTTTCTTT	TRBV7-8	-	TRBJ1-1	-
CASSWGTDYGYTF	TGTGCCAGCAGTTGGGGCACCGACTATGGCTACACCTTC	TRBV28	-	TRBJ1-2	few
CASSFWSSGRVF	TGTGCCAGCAGTTTCTGGAGTAGCGGGAGAGTGTTC	TRBV28	TRBD2	TRBJ2-7	many
CASSSHGASGQSSYNEQFF	TGTGCCAGCAGCTCTCATGGGGCTAGCGGGCAAAGCTCCTACAATGAGCAGTTCTTC	TRBV7-9	TRBD2	TRBJ2-1	many
CASRLSGRPNTGELFF	TGTGCCAGCAGACTTAGCGGGAGGCCGAACACCGGGGAGCTGTTTTTT	TRBV12-3/TRBV12-4	TRBD2	TRBJ2-2	few
CASSPPSSGRSANIQYF	TGTGCCAGCTCACCACCTTCTAGCGGGAGGTCGGCAAACATTCAGTACTTC	TRBV18	TRBD2	TRBJ2-4	few
CASSLTEGSGELFF	TGTGCCAGCAGTTTGACTGAAGGGTCCGGGGAGCTGTTTTTT	TRBV12-3/TRBV12-4	-	TRBJ2-2	few
CATSDLLYTDTQYF	TGTGCCACCAGTGATTTGCTATACACAGATACGCAGTATTTT	TRBV24-1	-	TRBJ2-3	few
CASTPSQREYTGELFF	TGTGCCAGCACCCCGAGCCAGCGGGAATACACCGGGGAGCTGTTTTTT	TRBV21-1	-	TRBJ2-2	-
CASSPHRGYEKLFF	TGTGCCAGCAGTCCACACAGGGGGTATGAAAAACTGTTTTTT	TRBV12-3/TRBV12-4	TRBD1	TRBJ1-4	few
CASSPQVSYEQYF	TGTGCCAGCAGCCCGCAGGTATCCTACGAGCAGTACTTC	TRBV7-2	-	TRBJ2-7	many
CASSLAYRDLVGIQETQYF	TGTGCCAGCAGCTTAGCGTACCGGGACCTAGTGGGTATCCAAGAGACCCAGTACTTC	TRBV7-6	-	TRBJ2-5	-
CASSPGTHTGELFF	TGCGCCAGCAGCCCGGGGACCCATACCGGGGAGCTGTTTTTT	TRBV4-3	-	TRBJ2-2	many
CASSYPQGRRDTQYF	TGCGCCAGCAGCTACCCACAGGGGAGAAGAGATACGCAGTATTTT	TRBV4-1	TRBD1	TRBJ2-3	-
CASTRGAGQPQHF	TGTGCCAGCACCCGTGGGGCGGGACAGCCCCAGCATTTT	TRBV12-3/TRBV12-4	-	TRBJ1-5	-
CASSDRSNTEAFF	TGTGCCAGCAGCGACAGGTCGAACACTGAAGCTTTCTTT	TRBV12-3/TRBV12-4	-	TRBJ1-1	few
CASSPGLATTGELFF	TGTGCCAGCAGCCCGGGACTAGCGACCACCGGGGAGCTGTTTTTT	TRBV5-6	TRBD2	TRBJ2-2	-
CASSTGRSNEQFF	TGTGCCAGCAGCACGGGACGGAGCAATGAGCAGTTCTTC	TRBV11-2	-	TRBJ2-1	-
CASSDHFTDTQYF	TGTGCCAGCAGCGACCACTTCACAGATACGCAGTATTTT	TRBV14	-	TRBJ2-3	-
CASSPRAGSSGNTIYF	TGTGCCAGCAGCCCGCGGGCGGGGAGCTCTGGAAACACCATATATTTT	TRBV7-9	-	TRBJ1-3	few
CASSQEPGVTGEQYF	TGCGCCAGCAGCCAAGAGCCGGGAGTAACGGGGGAGCAGTACTTC	TRBV4-1	-	TRBJ2-7	few
CASSYEGLVNEQFF	TGTGCCAGCAGTTATGAGGGACTAGTCAATGAGCAGTTCTTC	TRBV6-2/TRBV6-3	TRBD2	TRBJ2-1	-
CASSLGGLAGAGELFF	TGTGCCAGCAGCTTAGGGGGACTAGCGGGAGCCGGGGAGCTGTTTTTT	TRBV11-3	TRBD2	TRBJ2-2	few
CSTRSGLGETQYF	TGCAGCACCCGCTCGGGGTTAGGAGAGACCCAGTACTTC	TRBV29-1	-	TRBJ2-5	-
CASSQGGQGASDTQYF	TGCGCCAGCAGCCAGGGAGGACAGGGGGCTTCAGATACGCAGTATTTT	TRBV4-3	TRBD1	TRBJ2-3	many
CSAIPGWDEQYF	TGCAGTGCAATACCCGGCTGGGACGAGCAGTACTTC	TRBV20-1	-	TRBJ2-7	-
CATRRDSSYNEQFF	TGTGCCACCCGCCGGGACAGCTCCTACAATGAGCAGTTCTTC	TRBV19	TRBD1	TRBJ2-1	few
CASSTLLVNEQFF	TGTGCCAGCAGTACTTTGTTGGTCAATGAGCAGTTCTTC	TRBV2	-	TRBJ2-1	few
CASMERGRYNEQFF	TGTGCCAGTATGGAGCGGGGCAGATACAATGAGCAGTTCTTC	TRBV19	TRBD2	TRBJ2-1	-
CASTHSLGQQFF	TGTGCCAGCACCCACTCACTTGGACAACAGTTCTTC	TRBV12-3/TRBV12-4	-	TRBJ2-1	few
CASSLTGTSEDTQYF	TGCGCCAGCAGCTTGACCGGGACTAGCGAGGATACGCAGTATTTT	TRBV5-1	TRBD2	TRBJ2-3	-
CASSYSDQPQHF	TGTGCCAGCAGTTACTCGGATCAGCCCCAGCATTTT	TRBV6-6	-	TRBJ1-5	few
CASNTLAGDFTDTQYF	TGTGCCAGCAATACCCTAGCGGGGGACTTCACAGATACGCAGTATTTT	TRBV12-3/TRBV12-4	TRBD2	TRBJ2-3	few
CASSLPGQEGSPLHF	TGTGCCAGCAGCCTCCCGGGACAGGAAGGATCACCCCTCCACTTT	TRBV9	TRBD1	TRBJ1-6	few
CASSQDWTGELFF	TGTGCCAGCAGCCAAGACTGGACCGGGGAGCTGTTTTTT	TRBV3-1	-	TRBJ2-2	few
CASSPDRYGYTF	TGTGCCAGCAGTCCCGACAGATATGGCTACACCTTC	TRBV6-2/TRBV6-3	-	TRBJ1-2	few